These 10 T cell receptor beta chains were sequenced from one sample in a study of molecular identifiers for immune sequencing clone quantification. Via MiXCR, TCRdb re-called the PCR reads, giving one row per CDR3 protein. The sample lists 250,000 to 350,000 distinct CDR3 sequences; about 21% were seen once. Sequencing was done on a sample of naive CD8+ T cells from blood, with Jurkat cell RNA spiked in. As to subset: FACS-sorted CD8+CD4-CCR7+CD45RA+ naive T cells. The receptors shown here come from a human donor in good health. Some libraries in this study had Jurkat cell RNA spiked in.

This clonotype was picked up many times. Here the CDR3 DNA reads TGTGCCAGCAGCCAAGATCCTTCGCCAGGCGCCTATGGCTACACCTTC. It is translated as CASSQDPSPGAYGYTF. The V call is TRBV3-1, the J call TRBJ1-2; D is uncertain. Germline V lookup: CDR1 LGHDT, CDR2 YNNKEL (reference sequence). This CDR3 comprises 16 residues. The V and J ends lost 0 bases and 4 bases respectively, with 15 bases between them. Looking up the rest from reference TRBV3-1 and TRBJ1-2 gives the full variable domain: DTAVSQTPKYLVTQMGNDKSIKCEQNLGHDTMYWYKQDSKKFLKIMFSYNNKELIINETVPNRFSPKSPDKAHLNLHINSLELGDSAVYFCASSQDPSPGAYGYTFGSGTRLTVV.

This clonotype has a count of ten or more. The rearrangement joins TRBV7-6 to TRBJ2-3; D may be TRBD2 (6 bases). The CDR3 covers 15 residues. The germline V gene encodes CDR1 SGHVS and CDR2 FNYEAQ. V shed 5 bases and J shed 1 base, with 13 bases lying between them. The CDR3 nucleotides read TGTGCCAGCAGCGAACTAGCTCTTGGCACAGATACGCAGTATTTT. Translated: CASSELALGTDTQYF.

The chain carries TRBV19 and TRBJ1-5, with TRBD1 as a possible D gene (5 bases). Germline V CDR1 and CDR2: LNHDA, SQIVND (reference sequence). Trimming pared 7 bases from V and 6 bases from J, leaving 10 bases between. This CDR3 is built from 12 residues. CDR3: CASTTGVQPQHF. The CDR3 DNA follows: TGTGCCAGTACTACAGGCGTTCAGCCCCAGCATTTT. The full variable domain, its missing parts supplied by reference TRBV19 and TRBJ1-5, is DGGITQSPKYLFRKEGQNVTLSCEQNLNHDAMYWYRQDPGQGLRLIYYSQIVNDFQKGDIAEGYSVSREKKESFPLTVTSAQKNPTAFYLCASTTGVQPQHFGDGTRLSIL.

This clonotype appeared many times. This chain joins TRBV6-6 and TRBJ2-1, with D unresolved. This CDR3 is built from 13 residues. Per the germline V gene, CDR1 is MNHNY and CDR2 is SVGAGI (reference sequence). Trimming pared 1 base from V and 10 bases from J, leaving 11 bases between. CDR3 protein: CASSYLVLGEQFF. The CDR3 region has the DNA TGTGCCAGCAGTTACTTGGTCCTCGGGGAGCAGTTCTTC.

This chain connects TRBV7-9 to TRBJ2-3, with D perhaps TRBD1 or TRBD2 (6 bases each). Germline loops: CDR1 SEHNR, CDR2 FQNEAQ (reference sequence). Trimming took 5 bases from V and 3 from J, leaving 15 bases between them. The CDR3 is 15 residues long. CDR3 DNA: TGTGCCAGCAGCGCGCTAGGGGGGAGTACAGATACGCAGTATTTT. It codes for CASSALGGSTDTQYF. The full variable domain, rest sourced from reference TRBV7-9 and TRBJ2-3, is DTGVSQNPRHKITKRGQNVTFRCDPISEHNRLYWYRQTLGQGPEFLTYFQNEAQLEKSRLLSDRFSAERPKGSFSTLEIQRTEQGDSAMYLCASSALGGSTDTQYFGPGTRLTVL.

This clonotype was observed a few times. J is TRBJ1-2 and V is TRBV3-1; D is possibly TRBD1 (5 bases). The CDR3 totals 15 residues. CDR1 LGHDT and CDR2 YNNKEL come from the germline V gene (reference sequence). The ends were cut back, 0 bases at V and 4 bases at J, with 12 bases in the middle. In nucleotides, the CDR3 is TGTGCCAGCAGCCAAGAAGGAGACAGCCTCTATGGCTACACCTTC. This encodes CASSQEGDSLYGYTF.

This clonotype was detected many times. CDR3 amino acids: CASSLEGGSQPQHF. The CDR3 coding sequence is TGTGCCAGCAGCTTAGAGGGGGGAAGTCAGCCCCAGCATTTT. This chain uses TRBV7-9 with TRBJ1-5; a weak D match, TRBD1 (6 bases). This CDR3 is 14 amino acids long. V was clipped by 1 base and J by 6 bases, with 10 bases between them. The germline V gene has CDR1 SEHNR and CDR2 FQNEAQ (reference sequence).

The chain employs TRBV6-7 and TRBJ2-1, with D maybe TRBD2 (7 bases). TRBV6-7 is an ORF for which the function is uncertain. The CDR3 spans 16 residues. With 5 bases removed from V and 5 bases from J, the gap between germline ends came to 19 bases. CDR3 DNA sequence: TGTGCCAGCAGTCCTGTGGGGGGCGGGGGTCACAATGAGCAGTTCTTC. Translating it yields CASSPVGGGGHNEQFF.

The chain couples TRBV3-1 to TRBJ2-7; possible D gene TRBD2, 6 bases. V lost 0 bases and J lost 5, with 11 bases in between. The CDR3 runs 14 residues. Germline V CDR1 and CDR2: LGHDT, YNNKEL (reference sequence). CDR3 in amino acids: CASSQEWAGHEQYF. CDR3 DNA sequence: TGTGCCAGCAGCCAAGAATGGGCGGGGCACGAGCAGTACTTC.

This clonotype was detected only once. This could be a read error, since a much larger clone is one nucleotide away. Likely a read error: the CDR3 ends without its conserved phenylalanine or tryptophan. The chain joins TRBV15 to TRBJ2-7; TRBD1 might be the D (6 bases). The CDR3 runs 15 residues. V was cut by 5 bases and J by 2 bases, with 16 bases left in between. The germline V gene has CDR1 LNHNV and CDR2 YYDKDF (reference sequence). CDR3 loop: CATSPPGTQAYEQYL. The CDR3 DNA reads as TGTGCCACCAGCCCGCCCGGGACACAGGCCTACGAGCAGTACCTC.